Following are 6 T cell receptor beta chains from one sample sequenced in a study of cytomegalovirus exposure and HLA in healthy donors. Repertoires were generated with immunoSEQ multiplex PCR, while TCRdb's copy carries only in-frame clones and drops some. This table has 120,000 or so clones, approximately 90% appearing once. Sample: PBMCs. The receptors derive from a woman in her late teens or twenties in good health and CMV-seronegative.

This chain uses TRBV30 with TRBJ2-7, with 7 bases that match TRBD2. The CDR3 is made up of 13 amino acids. The ends lost 3 bases at V and 3 bases at J; junction bases unmatched: 5. CDR1 GTSNPN and CDR2 SVGIG come from the germline V gene (reference sequence). The CDR3 here is CAWRTWEGYEQYF. The CDR3, as DNA: TGTGCCTGGAGGACGTGGGAGGGCTACGAGCAGTACTTC. Full variable domain (outside the CDR3, taken from reference TRBV30 and TRBJ2-7): SQTIHQWPATLVQPVGSPLSLECTVEGTSNPNLYWYRQAAGRGLQLLFYSVGIGQISSEVPQNLSASRPQDRQFILSSKKLLLSDSGFYLCAWRTWEGYEQYFGPGTRLTVT.

As regards this clone: Other DNA sequences within the sample encode an identical CDR3. This rearrangement joins TRBV5-1 to TRBJ2-1, with 11 bases fitting TRBD2. The germline V gene has CDR1 SGHRS and CDR2 YFSETQ. The length of the CDR3 is 18 residues. V lost 0 bases and J lost 0; bases outside the gene matches: 5. The CDR3 region is CASSLGLAGGNSYNEQFF. The CDR3 bases are TGCGCCAGCAGCTTGGGTCTAGCGGGAGGAAACTCCTACAATGAGCAGTTCTTC.

The chain recombines TRBV27 with TRBJ2-1, with 10 positions matching TRBD2. Germline CDR1 and CDR2: MNHEY and SMNVEV (reference sequence). The ends lost 6 bases at V and 4 bases at J; junction bases unmatched: 9. This CDR3 spans 16 amino acids. This CDR3 reads CASSPRTSGVYNEQFF. DNA of the CDR3: TGTGCCAGCAGCCCACGGACTAGCGGAGTATACAATGAGCAGTTCTTC.

This rearrangement joins TRBV5-1 to TRBJ2-1; 11 nucleotides align to TRBD2. Per germline, CDR1 SGHRS and CDR2 YFSETQ. The junction had 6 bases not matched to a gene; V was cut back by 1 base and J by 3 bases. This CDR3 has 17 residues. The CDR3 DNA follows: TGCGCCAGCAGCTTGACATTCGGACTAGCGGGCTACAATGAGCAGTTCTTC. Translated, it gives CASSLTFGLAGYNEQFF.

The V and J genes are TRBV7-9 and TRBJ2-2, with 8 positions matching TRBD2. The ends lost 5 bases at V and 0 bases at J; junction bases unmatched: 11. The CDR3 covers 18 residues. Per germline, CDR1 SEHNR and CDR2 FQNEAQ (reference sequence). Written as DNA, the CDR3 is TGTGCCAGCAGCCCCAACCGAGTAGCGGGAACGAACACCGGGGAGCTGTTTTTT. Translation gives CASSPNRVAGTNTGELFF.

The chain links TRBV7-8 to TRBJ2-1, with D possibly TRBD1 on 9 matching bases. V was pared by 4 bases and J by 7 bases, with 26 bases between. Germline V gene data show CDR1 as SGHVS and CDR2 as FQNEAQ. The CDR3 extends over 18 amino acids. As DNA, the CDR3 is TGTGCCAGCAGCTATTCTGGCGGGGGGACAGGGAAATTAAATGAGCAGTTCTTC. This translates into CASSYSGGGTGKLNEQFF.